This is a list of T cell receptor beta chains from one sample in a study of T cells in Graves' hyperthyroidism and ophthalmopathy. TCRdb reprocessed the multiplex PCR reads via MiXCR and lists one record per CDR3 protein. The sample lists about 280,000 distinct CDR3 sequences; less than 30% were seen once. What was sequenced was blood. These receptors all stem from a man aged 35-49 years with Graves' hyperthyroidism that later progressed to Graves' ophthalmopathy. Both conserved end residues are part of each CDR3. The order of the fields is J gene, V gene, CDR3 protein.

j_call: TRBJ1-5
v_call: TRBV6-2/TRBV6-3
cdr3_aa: CASTTAGVLWQPQHF

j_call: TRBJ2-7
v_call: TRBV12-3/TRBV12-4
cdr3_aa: CASRALAGGREEQYF

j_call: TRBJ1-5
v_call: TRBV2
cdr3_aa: CASSEEGGHQPQHF

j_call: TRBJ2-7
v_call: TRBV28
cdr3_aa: CASSSTGTGGFIVYEQYF

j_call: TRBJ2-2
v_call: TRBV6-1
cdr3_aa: CASSPTSATGELFF

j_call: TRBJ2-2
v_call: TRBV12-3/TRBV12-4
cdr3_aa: CASSFTWERGTGELFF

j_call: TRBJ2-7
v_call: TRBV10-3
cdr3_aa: CAISEMGLAGGYEQYF

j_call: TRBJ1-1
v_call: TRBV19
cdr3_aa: CATTRGAITGNTEAFF

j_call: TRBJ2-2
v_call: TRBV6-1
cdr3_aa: CASSERRAGELFF

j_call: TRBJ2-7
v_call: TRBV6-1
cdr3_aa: CASNLPKQGDYEQYF

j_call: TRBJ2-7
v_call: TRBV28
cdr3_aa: CASNRGGSSSYEQYF

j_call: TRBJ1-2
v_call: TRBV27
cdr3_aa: CASSFSGLGGYTF

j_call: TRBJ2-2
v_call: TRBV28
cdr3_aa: CASQEQNTGELFF

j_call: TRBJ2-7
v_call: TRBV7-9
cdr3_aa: CASSFYAGTDPYEQYF

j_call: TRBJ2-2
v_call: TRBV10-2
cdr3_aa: CASRVSGGTGELFF

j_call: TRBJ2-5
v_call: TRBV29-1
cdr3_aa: CSVEDPLAGGQETQYF

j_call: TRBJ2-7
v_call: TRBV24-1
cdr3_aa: CATSDFRAYEQYF

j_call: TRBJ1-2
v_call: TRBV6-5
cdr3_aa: CASSSPGGTGNGYTF

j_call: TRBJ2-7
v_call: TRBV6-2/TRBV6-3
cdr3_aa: CASSYSSVNTGFDYEQYF

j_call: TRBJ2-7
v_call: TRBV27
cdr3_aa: CASSSQAGGPYEQYF

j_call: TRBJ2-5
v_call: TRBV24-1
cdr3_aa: CATSDPTGSQETQYF

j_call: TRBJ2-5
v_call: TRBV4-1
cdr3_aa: CASSQEQAQLEAQYF

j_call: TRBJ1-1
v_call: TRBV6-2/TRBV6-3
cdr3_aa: CASSYFKGLEAFF

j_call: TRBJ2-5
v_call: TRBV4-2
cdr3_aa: CASSQDPWTSWETQYF

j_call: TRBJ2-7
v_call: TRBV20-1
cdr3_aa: CSARDLGGGYEQYF

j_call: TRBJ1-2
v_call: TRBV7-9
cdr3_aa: CASSLSGTGGDGYTF

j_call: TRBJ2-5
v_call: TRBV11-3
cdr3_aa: CASSPGLAGRETQYF

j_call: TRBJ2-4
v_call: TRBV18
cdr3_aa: CASSPSESIAKNIQYF

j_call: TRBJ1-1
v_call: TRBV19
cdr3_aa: CATRDRGGGVGDAFF

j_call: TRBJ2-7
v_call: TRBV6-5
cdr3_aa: CASSYLAGTYEQYF

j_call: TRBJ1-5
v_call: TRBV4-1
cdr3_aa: CASSQGERTIEPQHF

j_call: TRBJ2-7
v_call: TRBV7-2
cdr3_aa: CASSFLGPSNEQYF

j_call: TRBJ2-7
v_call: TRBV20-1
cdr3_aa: CSAMESGRRGEQYF

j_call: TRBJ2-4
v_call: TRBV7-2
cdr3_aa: CASSPTRDRIQYF

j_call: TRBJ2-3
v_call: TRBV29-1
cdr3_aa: CSVDLAGGGSDTQYF

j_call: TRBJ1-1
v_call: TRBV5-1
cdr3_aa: CASSWGQGMSKNTEAFF

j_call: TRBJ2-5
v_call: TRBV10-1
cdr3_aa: CASSAGDLQETQYF

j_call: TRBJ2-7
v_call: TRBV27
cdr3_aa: CASGPTTEGHEQYF

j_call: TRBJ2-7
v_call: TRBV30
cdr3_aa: CAWSGRDPRTPSYEQYF